One and the same sample provided the 18 T cell receptor beta chains below, sequenced in a study of CD8 T cells in Susac syndrome. RNA totalling about 0.5 to 1 ug underwent reverse transcription with random hexamers. Via MiXCR, TCRdb re-called the immunoSEQ multiplex PCR reads, giving one row per CDR3 protein. The repertoire has approximately 190,000 distinct CDR3 sequences, 95% of them found once; the top ten carry roughly 0.093%. The specimen sequenced was CD4+ T cells from PBMCs. The receptors here all came from a human donor with Susac syndrome.

The V gene is TRBV30, the J gene TRBJ2-3; TRBD1 aligns across 7 bases. V gave up 3 bases and J gave up 2 bases; unmatched junction bases: 8. CDR1 GTSNPN and CDR2 SVGIG come from the germline V gene (reference sequence). The CDR3 is 15 residues long. The CDR3 nucleotides are TGTGCCTGGAGCACCGGGACAGAAAACACAGATACGCAGTATTTT. Translation gives CAWSTGTENTDTQYF.

V and J are TRBV5-1 and TRBJ1-4; no clear D gene. Germline-derived CDR1 and CDR2 are SGHRS and YFSETQ. Trimming left V 0 bases short and J 3 bases short, with 6 bases between. The CDR3 runs 14 residues. CDR3 protein: CASSLDIPNEKLFF. The CDR3 DNA follows: TGCGCCAGCAGCTTGGACATACCTAATGAAAAACTGTTTTTT.

V usage is TRBV30 and J usage is TRBJ1-1; unclear D gene. The V and J ends lost 3 bases and 2 bases respectively, with 7 bases between them. The CDR3 has 12 amino acids. Germline V CDR1 and CDR2: GTSNPN, SVGIG (reference sequence). The CDR3 DNA is TGTGCCTGGAGAGGCGGTAACACTGAAGCTTTCTTT. As protein: CAWRGGNTEAFF. The full variable domain, with the rest looked up from reference TRBV30 and TRBJ1-1, is SQTIHQWPATLVQPVGSPLSLECTVEGTSNPNLYWYRQAAGRGLQLLFYSVGIGQISSEVPQNLSASRPQDRQFILSSKKLLLSDSGFYLCAWRGGNTEAFFGQGTRLTVV.

The CDR3 protein is CASSFGQIAKNIQYF. In nucleotides, the CDR3 is TGTGCCAGCAGCTTTGGTCAAATTGCCAAAAACATTCAGTACTTC. V is TRBV7-9 and J is TRBJ2-4; unclear D gene. V dropped 3 bases and J dropped 1 base, with 10 bases sitting between them. The CDR3 extends over 15 amino acids. The germline V gene has CDR1 SEHNR and CDR2 FQNEAQ (reference sequence). Combining the CDR3 with reference TRBV7-9 and TRBJ2-4 gives the whole variable domain DTGVSQNPRHKITKRGQNVTFRCDPISEHNRLYWYRQTLGQGPEFLTYFQNEAQLEKSRLLSDRFSAERPKGSFSTLEIQRTEQGDSAMYLCASSFGQIAKNIQYFGAGTRLSVL.

The genes are TRBV28 and TRBJ1-5, with unresolved D. The CDR3 sequence is 14 residues long. CDR1 and CDR2 from the germline V gene are MDHEN and SYDVKM. V lost 5 bases, J lost 3 bases, and 11 bases lay in between. The CDR3 nucleotides are TGTGCCAGCAGTGACCGGGCCCTCAATCAGCCCCAGCATTTT. Its protein is CASSDRALNQPQHF.

The chain has TRBV30 and TRBJ1-1; possible D gene TRBD1, 5 bases. V lost 8 bases to trimming and J lost 1 base, with 11 bases between them. This CDR3 is 12 amino acids long. Germline V gives CDR1 GTSNPN, CDR2 SVGIG (reference sequence). This CDR3 is CARGRGNTEAFF. The CDR3, as DNA: TGTGCCAGAGGGAGGGGGAACACTGAAGCTTTCTTT.

The J gene is TRBJ2-5, the V gene TRBV10-2; 10 bases match TRBD2. This CDR3 contains 15 residues. The germline gives CDR1 WSHSY, CDR2 SAAADI. The J segment lost 2 bases and the V segment lost 10 bases, leaving 10 bases of the junction unmatched. The CDR3 here is CAISSAGGEQETQYF. The CDR3 DNA reads as TGCGCCATCTCATCAGCGGGGGGGGAACAAGAGACCCAGTACTTC.

The gene calls are TRBV19 and TRBJ1-5; D is uncertain. The V gene's germline CDR1 is LNHDA and CDR2 SQIVND (reference sequence). CDR3 size: 14 residues. The V end was cut by 1 base, the J end by 7 bases, with 11 bases between. The CDR3 loop is CASSIAEGGQPQHF. CDR3 in DNA: TGTGCCAGTAGTATAGCTGAAGGAGGGCAGCCCCAGCATTTT.

The chain joins TRBV15 to TRBJ2-3; D call uncertain. The germline V gene has CDR1 LNHNV and CDR2 YYDKDF (reference sequence). The CDR3 totals 18 residues. Trimming removed 2 bases from V and 4 bases from J, with 22 bases in between. CDR3 sequence (DNA): TGTGCCACCAGCAGAATTTCCCATCGTCGCAGCCATTCAGATACGCAGTATTTT. Its protein product is CATSRISHRRSHSDTQYF. The full variable domain, rest sourced from reference TRBV15 and TRBJ2-3, is DAMVIQNPRYQVTQFGKPVTLSCSQTLNHNVMYWYQQKSSQAPKLLFHYYDKDFNNEADTPDNFQSRRPNTSFCFLDIRSPGLGDTAMYLCATSRISHRRSHSDTQYFGPGTRLTVL.

The rearrangement joins TRBV3-1 to TRBJ1-1; TRBD1 might be the D (5 bases). Germline CDR1 is LGHDT and CDR2 is YNNKEL (reference sequence). The germline V and J ends were trimmed by 4 bases and 6 bases, with 15 bases remaining between them. The CDR3 runs 14 residues. Written as DNA, the CDR3 is TGTGCCAGCAGCCCCGGGACGGAGCAGTCTGAAGCTTTCTTT. It translates to CASSPGTEQSEAFF.

The chain carries TRBV20-1 and TRBJ1-6; TRBD1 aligns across 10 bases. Trimming removed 5 bases from V and 0 bases from J; junction bases left unmatched: 4. Germline V gene data show CDR1 as DFQATT and CDR2 as SNEGSKA (reference sequence). The CDR3 loop spans 16 amino acids. In DNA form, the CDR3 reads TGCAGTGCTTCGACAGGGGGCGGCTCCTATAATTCACCCCTCCACTTT. Residues: CSASTGGGSYNSPLHF.

The gene calls are TRBV5-1 and TRBJ1-1, with D uncertain. V was clipped by 4 bases and J by 0 bases, with 10 bases between them. Looked up from germline, CDR1 is SGHRS and CDR2 is YFSETQ. There are 14 residues in the CDR3. The CDR3 is CASSMGGMNTEAFF. DNA for the CDR3: TGCGCCAGCAGCATGGGAGGAATGAACACTGAAGCTTTCTTT. The whole variable domain, filled in from reference TRBV5-1 and TRBJ1-1, reads KAGVTQTPRYLIKTRGQQVTLSCSPISGHRSVSWYQQTPGQGLQFLFEYFSETQRNKGNFPGRFSGRQFSNSRSEMNVSTLELGDSALYLCASSMGGMNTEAFFGQGTRLTVV.

This chain uses TRBV7-3 with TRBJ1-6, with TRBD1 as a possible D gene (6 bases). Germline CDR1 is SGHTA and CDR2 is FQGTGA. The CDR3 runs to 15 residues. V gave up 0 bases and J gave up 11 bases, with 14 bases separating them. CDR3 loop: CASSLTGQPGTPLHF. DNA for the CDR3: TGTGCCAGCAGCTTAACCGGACAGCCGGGGACACCCCTCCACTTT. Using reference TRBV7-3 and TRBJ1-6 for the parts outside the CDR3, the full variable domain is GAGVSQTPSNKVTEKGKYVELRCDPISGHTALYWYRQSLGQGPEFLIYFQGTGAADDSGLPNDRFFAVRPEGSVSTLKIQRTERGDSAVYLCASSLTGQPGTPLHFGNGTRLTVT.

The chain employs TRBV7-3 and TRBJ2-3, with 7 positions matching TRBD2. V lost 4 bases and J lost 0; bases outside the gene matches: 4. Germline lookup yields CDR1 SGHTA and CDR2 FQGTGA. The CDR3 is 15 amino acids. CDR3 DNA: TGTGCCAGCAGCTATACTAGCGCAAGCACAGATACGCAGTATTTT. It yields the protein CASSYTSASTDTQYF.

The genes are TRBV7-9 and TRBJ2-1; D not certain. The V end was cut by 5 bases, the J end by 8 bases, with 16 bases between. This CDR3 comprises 14 residues. From germline, CDR1 is SEHNR and CDR2 FQNEAQ (reference sequence). The CDR3 sequence is CASSKSLAGDEQFF. For the CDR3, the DNA is TGTGCCAGCAGCAAATCGTTAGCAGGCGATGAGCAGTTCTTC.

The V call is TRBV20-1, the J call TRBJ1-1, with a tentative D call TRBD1 (5 bases). The germline V gene encodes CDR1 DFQATT and CDR2 SNEGSKA (reference sequence). The CDR3 has 11 amino acids. Trimming left V 6 bases short and J 4 bases short, with 9 bases between. In DNA form, the CDR3 reads TGCAGTGCGGAAAGGGGCACTGAAGCTTTCTTT. Residues: CSAERGTEAFF.

This chain joins TRBV12-3 or TRBV12-4 and TRBJ1-4; TRBD1 aligns across 7 bases. This CDR3 comprises 14 residues. With V trimmed by 6 bases and J by 4 bases, 5 bases remained unmatched. The CDR3 coding sequence is TGTGCCAGCAGGACGGGACAGAGTAATGAAAAACTGTTTTTT. Residues: CASRTGQSNEKLFF.

CDR3 nucleotide sequence: TGCAGTGCTCCCCAGCCTCCGAACACTGAAGCTTTCTTT. Its translation: CSAPQPPNTEAFF. The chain employs TRBV20-1 and TRBJ1-1; no clear D gene. The CDR3 is 13 amino acids. Trimming stripped 5 bases from V and 1 base from J, with 11 bases between. Germline V CDR1 and CDR2: DFQATT, SNEGSKA (reference sequence).